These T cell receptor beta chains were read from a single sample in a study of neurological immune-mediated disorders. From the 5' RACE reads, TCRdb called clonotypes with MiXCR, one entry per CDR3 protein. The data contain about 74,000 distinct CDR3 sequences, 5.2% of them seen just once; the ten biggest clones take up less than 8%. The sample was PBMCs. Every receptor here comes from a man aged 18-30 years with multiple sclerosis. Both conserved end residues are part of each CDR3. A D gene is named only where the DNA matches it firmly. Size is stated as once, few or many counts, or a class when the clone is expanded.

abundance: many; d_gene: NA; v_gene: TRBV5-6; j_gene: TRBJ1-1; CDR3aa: CASRRGVQREEAFF
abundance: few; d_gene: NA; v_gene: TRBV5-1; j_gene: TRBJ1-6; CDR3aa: CASSLGSNSPLNF
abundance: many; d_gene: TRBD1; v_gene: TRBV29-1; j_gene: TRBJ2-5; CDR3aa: CSVVSWGQGRETQYF
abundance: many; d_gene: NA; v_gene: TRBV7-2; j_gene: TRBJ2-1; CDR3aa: CASPRGSSYNEQFF
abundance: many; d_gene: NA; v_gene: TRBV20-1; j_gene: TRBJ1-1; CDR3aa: CSARSGTEAFF
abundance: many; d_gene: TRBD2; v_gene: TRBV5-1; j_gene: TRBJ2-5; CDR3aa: CASNFGILAGGVQETQYF
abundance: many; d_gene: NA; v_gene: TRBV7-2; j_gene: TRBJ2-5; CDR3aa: CASSLVFLQTQYF
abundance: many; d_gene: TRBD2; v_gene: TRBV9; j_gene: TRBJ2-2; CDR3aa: CASGGTSGIAGELFF
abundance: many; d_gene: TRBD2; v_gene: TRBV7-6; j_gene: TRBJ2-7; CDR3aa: CASSLEGAGTGRVHEQYF
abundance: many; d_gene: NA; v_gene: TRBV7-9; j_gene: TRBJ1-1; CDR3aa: CASSSPDRKNTEAFF
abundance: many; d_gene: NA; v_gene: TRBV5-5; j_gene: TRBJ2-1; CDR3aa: CASSLTQGDNEQFF